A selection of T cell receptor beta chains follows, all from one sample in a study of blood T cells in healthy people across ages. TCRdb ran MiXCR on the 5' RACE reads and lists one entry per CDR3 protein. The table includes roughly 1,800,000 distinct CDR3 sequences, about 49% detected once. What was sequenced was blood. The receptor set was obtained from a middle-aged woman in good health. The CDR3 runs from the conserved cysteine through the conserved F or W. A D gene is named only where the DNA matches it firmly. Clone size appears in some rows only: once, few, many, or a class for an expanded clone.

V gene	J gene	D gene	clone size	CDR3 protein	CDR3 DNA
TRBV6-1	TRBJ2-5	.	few	CASSEVASLGETQYF	TGTGCCAGCAGTGAAGTGGCTAGCCTCGGAGAGACCCAGTACTTC
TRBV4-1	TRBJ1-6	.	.	CASSQHGQSSYNSPLHF	TGCGCCAGCAGCCAGCACGGACAGAGCTCCTATAATTCACCCCTCCACTTT
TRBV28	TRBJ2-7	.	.	CASSFGQRRQRYEQYF	TGTGCCAGCAGTTTCGGGCAGAGGAGACAGAGGTACGAGCAGTACTTC
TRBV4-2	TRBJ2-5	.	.	CASSQDSTLGETQYF	TGTGCCAGCAGCCAAGATTCGACTCTAGGAGAGACCCAGTACTTC
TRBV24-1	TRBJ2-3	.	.	CATSGPSLPGQLTDTQYF	TGTGCCACCAGTGGGCCCTCGCTTCCGGGACAACTCACAGATACGCAGTATTTT
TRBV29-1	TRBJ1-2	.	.	CSVGTWDYGYTF	TGCAGCGTTGGGACCTGGGACTATGGCTACACCTTC
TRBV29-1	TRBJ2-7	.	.	CSVAIGAEQYF	TGCAGCGTTGCGATAGGGGCCGAGCAGTACTTC
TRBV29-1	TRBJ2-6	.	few	CSVETARSGANVLTF	TGCAGCGTTGAAACGGCCCGCTCTGGGGCCAACGTCCTGACTTTC
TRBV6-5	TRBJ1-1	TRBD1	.	CASKNRGPSTEAFF	TGTGCCAGCAAAAACAGGGGGCCCTCCACTGAAGCTTTCTTT
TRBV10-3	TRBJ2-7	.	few	CAISESMVEEQYF	TGTGCCATCAGTGAGTCGATGGTCGAGGAGCAGTACTTC
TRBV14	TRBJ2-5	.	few	CASSQETTVTGRTQYF	TGTGCCAGCAGCCAAGAAACTACAGTAACCGGGCGGACCCAGTACTTC
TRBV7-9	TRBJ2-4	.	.	CASSLDRTEVAKNIQYF	TGTGCCAGCAGCTTAGACCGGACGGAAGTAGCCAAAAACATTCAGTACTTC
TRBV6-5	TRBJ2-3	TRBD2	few	CASSYLAGGADTQYF	TGTGCCAGCAGTTACCTAGCGGGGGGGGCAGATACGCAGTATTTT
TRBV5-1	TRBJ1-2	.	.	CASSPDRHGYTF	TGCGCCAGCAGCCCCGACAGGCATGGCTACACCTTC
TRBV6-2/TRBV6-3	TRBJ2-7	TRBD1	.	CASSTPRDRRYEQYF	TGTGCCAGCAGTACTCCCCGGGACAGGCGCTACGAGCAGTACTTC
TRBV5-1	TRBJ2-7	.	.	CASSLVRTERGREQYF	TGCGCCAGCAGCTTGGTGAGGACTGAGAGAGGACGTGAGCAGTACTTC
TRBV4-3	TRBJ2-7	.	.	CASSQEISGLSSYEQYF	TGCGCCAGCAGCCAAGAAATTAGCGGACTAAGCTCCTACGAGCAGTACTTC
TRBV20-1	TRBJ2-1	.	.	CSARERGNSYNEQFF	TGCAGTGCTAGAGAACGGGGGAACTCCTACAATGAGCAGTTCTTC
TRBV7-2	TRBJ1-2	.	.	CASSSDGGVRGYTF	TGTGCCAGCAGCTCTGACGGGGGGGTCCGGGGCTACACCTTC
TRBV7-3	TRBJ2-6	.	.	CASSPVGALSGANVLTF	TGTGCCAGCAGCCCAGTAGGGGCCCTCTCTGGGGCCAACGTCCTGACTTTC
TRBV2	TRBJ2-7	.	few	CASNPREAGEQYF	TGTGCCAGCAACCCCAGGGAGGCCGGCGAGCAGTACTTC
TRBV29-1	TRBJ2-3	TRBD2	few	CSVERGGGDTQYF	TGCAGCGTTGAGCGGGGGGGTGGGGATACGCAGTATTTT
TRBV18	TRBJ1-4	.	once	CASSPNRAINEKLFF	TGTGCCAGCTCACCGAACAGGGCTATCAATGAAAAACTGTTTTTT
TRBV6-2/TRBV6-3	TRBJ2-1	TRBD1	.	CASSPQDRGYNERYF	TGTGCCAGCAGTCCCCAGGACAGGGGCTACAATGAGCGGTACTTC
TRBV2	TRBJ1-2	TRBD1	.	CASPRGLYYGYTF	TGTGCCAGCCCGAGGGGGCTGTACTATGGCTACACCTTC
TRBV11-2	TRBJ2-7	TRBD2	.	CASSFPGTTFSYEQYF	TGTGCCAGCAGCTTTCCCGGGACTACCTTCTCCTACGAGCAGTACTTC
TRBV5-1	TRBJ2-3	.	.	CASRTGTRALDTQYF	TGCGCCAGCAGGACCGGGACCCGCGCCCTAGATACGCAGTATTTT
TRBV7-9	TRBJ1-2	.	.	CASSLALGGVYGYTF	TGTGCCAGCAGCTTAGCGCTGGGAGGGGTCTATGGCTACACCTTC
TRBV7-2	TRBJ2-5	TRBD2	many	CASSFNSGGQETQYF	TGTGCCAGCAGCTTTAACAGCGGGGGCCAAGAGACCCAGTACTTC
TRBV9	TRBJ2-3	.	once	CASQGWGADTQYF	TGTGCCAGCCAGGGGTGGGGGGCAGATACGCAGTATTTT
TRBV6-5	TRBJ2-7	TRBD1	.	CASSYLQGAYEQYF	TGTGCCAGCAGTTACTTACAGGGGGCCTACGAGCAGTACTTC
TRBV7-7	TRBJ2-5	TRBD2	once	CASSLSSGGRETQYF	TGTGCTAGCAGCTTATCTAGCGGGGGGCGAGAGACCCAGTACTTC
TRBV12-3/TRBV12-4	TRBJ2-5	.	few	CASSLASGQYF	TGTGCCAGCAGTTTAGCTTCGGGACAGTACTTC
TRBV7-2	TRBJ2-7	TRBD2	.	CASSYLAGDREYF	TGTGCCAGCAGCTACCTGGCGGGAGATCGCGAGTACTTC
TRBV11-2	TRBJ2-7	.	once	CASSSRTAPYEQYF	TGTGCCAGCAGCTCAAGGACAGCCCCCTACGAGCAGTACTTC
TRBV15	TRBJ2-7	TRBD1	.	CATSRQGASYEQYF	TGTGCCACCAGCAGACAGGGGGCCTCCTACGAGCAGTACTTC
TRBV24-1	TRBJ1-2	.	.	CATSEPQGYGYTF	TGTGCCACCAGTGAACCGCAGGGATATGGCTACACCTTC